This TCR beta chain comes out of a study of shared clonotypes between healthy human individuals. Selected positively for CCR7 and CD45RO-negative, naive CD8 cells excluded terminally differentiated effector memory CD45RA+ cells. Germline CDR1 reads SGHRS; CDR2 reads YFSETQ. The CDR3 is 14 residues long. Deletions cut 0 bases from V and 5 bases from J, with 12 bases between. TCRdb's copy holds only in-frame clones and misses some; the assay was immunoSEQ multiplex PCR. The table includes hundreds of thousands of clones, roughly 95% detected once. The chain recombines TRBV5-1 with TRBJ2-7, with D maybe TRBD1 (6 bases). The clonotype was recovered from a woman in her 30s in good health. The source material was naive CD8+ T cells sorted from blood. CDR3 in amino acids: CASSLVGGKNEQYF. CDR3 sequence (DNA): TGCGCCAGCAGCTTGGTAGGGGGAAAAAACGAGCAGTACTTC.